This is a list of T cell receptor beta chains from one sample in a study of cytomegalovirus exposure and HLA in healthy donors. The method was immunoSEQ multiplex PCR; TCRdb's version includes in-frame clones alone and lacks a portion of them. The sample lists fewer than 250,000 clones; about 83% were seen once. The sequenced material came from PBMCs. Every receptor here comes from a man in his forties in good health and CMV-seropositive. CDR3s include the opening cysteine and the closing phenylalanine or tryptophan. Each record gives: CDR3 DNA, CDR3 protein, V gene, J gene, clone size, CDR3 length, D gene. D genes are given only for firm matches. Clone sizes are given selectively: once, few, many, or a class where the clone is expanded.

TGTGCCAGCAGACTTTTAGGGGGTAACACTGAAGCTTTCTTT,CASRLLGGNTEAFF,TRBV6-6,TRBJ1-1,NA,14,NA
TGCGCCAGCAGCTTGACCGGACTAGCGGGTAACAATGAGCAGTTCTTC,CASSLTGLAGNNEQFF,TRBV5-1,TRBJ2-1,once,16,TRBD2
TGCGCCAGCAGCAGGGGGACTAGCGGACAAGAGACCCAGTACTTC,CASSRGTSGQETQYF,TRBV5-1,TRBJ2-5,NA,15,TRBD2
TGTGCCAGCAGCTTAACCGGGAGGCCCTACAATGAGCAGTTCTTC,CASSLTGRPYNEQFF,TRBV7-3,TRBJ2-1,NA,15,TRBD2
TGTGCCAGCAGCCGTAGCGGGAGTACGTCCGGGGAGCTGTTTTTT,CASSRSGSTSGELFF,TRBV6-5,TRBJ2-2,NA,15,TRBD2
TGTGCCAGCAGCCCCCCTCTATCAGGTGGTACTGAAGCTTTCTTT,CASSPPLSGGTEAFF,TRBV7-2,TRBJ1-1,NA,15,NA
TGTGCCAGCTCACCGCGCCTTAGCGGGAGGGACTACGAGCAGTACTTC,CASSPRLSGRDYEQYF,TRBV18,TRBJ2-7,NA,16,TRBD2
TGTGCCAGCAGTTCGACAGAAGAGCACACTGAAGCTTTCTTT,CASSSTEEHTEAFF,TRBV2,TRBJ1-1,NA,14,NA
TGTGCCAGCCCCCCCGCCATGGGACAGTACTACAATGAGCAGTTCTTC,CASPPAMGQYYNEQFF,TRBV28,TRBJ2-1,NA,16,TRBD1
TGTGCCTCCGTTCTTGGCCTTCCTAATGAAAAACTGTTTTTT,CASVLGLPNEKLFF,TRBV6-1,TRBJ1-4,NA,14,NA
TGTGCCAGCAGTTACCACAGGGACGAGCAGTTCTTC,CASSYHRDEQFF,TRBV6-5,TRBJ2-1,NA,12,NA
TGTGCCAGCTCAAGGACTAGCGGAGGGTACTACGAGCAGTACTTC,CASSRTSGGYYEQYF,TRBV18,TRBJ2-7,NA,15,TRBD2
TGCGCCAGCAGCTTGGCCGGGACAGCGAACACTGAAGCTTTCTTT,CASSLAGTANTEAFF,TRBV5-1,TRBJ1-1,NA,15,TRBD1
TGCGCCAGCAGCGCCCAACAGGGGCAGGGCTATGGCTACACCTTC,CASSAQQGQGYGYTF,TRBV5-1,TRBJ1-2,NA,15,TRBD1
TGTGCCAGCAGTGGGGCAGCGGGAGGGCCGCAAGATACGCAGTATTTT,CASSGAAGGPQDTQYF,TRBV9,TRBJ2-3,NA,16,TRBD2
TGTGCCAGTAGTATCGTTCTAGCGGGATTCACAGATACGCAGTATTTT,CASSIVLAGFTDTQYF,TRBV19,TRBJ2-3,NA,16,TRBD2
TGTGCCAGCAGTTGGGGGGATCAGCCCCAGCATTTT,CASSWGDQPQHF,TRBV28,TRBJ1-5,NA,12,NA
TGTGCCAGCTCACCACCGAGGGAGGGCACAGATACGCAGTATTTT,CASSPPREGTDTQYF,TRBV18,TRBJ2-3,NA,15,NA
TGTGCCAGCAGTTGGACTAGTCAAGAGACCCAGTACTTC,CASSWTSQETQYF,TRBV6-5,TRBJ2-5,few,13,TRBD2
TGTGCCAGCAGCTCGCGTTTTCAAGAGACCCAGTACTTC,CASSSRFQETQYF,TRBV9,TRBJ2-5,NA,13,NA
TGTGCCAGCAGCCAAGATCGTAATAATGAAAAACTGTTTTTT,CASSQDRNNEKLFF,TRBV14,TRBJ1-4,NA,14,NA
TGTGCCAGCAGCCTAAAACCTTACAGGGAGCCCCAGCATTTT,CASSLKPYREPQHF,TRBV7-2,TRBJ1-5,NA,14,NA
TGTGCCAGCAGCCCCACAGGGAATCTAAATGAGCAGTTCTTC,CASSPTGNLNEQFF,TRBV7-3,TRBJ2-1,NA,14,NA
TGCGCCAGCAGCTTGGAGGGGACAGGGGATGAAAAACTGTTTTTT,CASSLEGTGDEKLFF,TRBV5-1,TRBJ1-4,NA,15,TRBD1
TGTGCCAGCAGTGAGACAGGGCAAGCTTTCTTT,CASSETGQAFF,TRBV25-1,TRBJ1-1,NA,11,TRBD1
TGTGCCAGCAGCTTAGGACACGACAATGAGCAGTTCTTC,CASSLGHDNEQFF,TRBV13,TRBJ2-1,NA,13,NA
TGTGCCAGCAGTCCCGGGACAGGGGAGATCTCTGGAAACACCATATATTTT,CASSPGTGEISGNTIYF,TRBV27,TRBJ1-3,NA,17,TRBD1
TGTGCCAGCAGGGTGGACAGGTACCAAGAGACCCAGTACTTC,CASRVDRYQETQYF,TRBV2,TRBJ2-5,NA,14,TRBD1
TGCAGCGTTGGGGGGGACGAGCAGTACTTC,CSVGGDEQYF,TRBV29-1,TRBJ2-7,NA,10,NA
TGTGCCAGCAGCTTAACTCTTTTGGGGGCATTCACTGAAGCTTTCTTT,CASSLTLLGAFTEAFF,TRBV7-9,TRBJ1-1,NA,16,NA
TGTGCCAGCAGTGGCTACAGGGATGCAGGCACTGAAGCTTTCTTT,CASSGYRDAGTEAFF,TRBV25-1,TRBJ1-1,NA,15,NA
TGTGCCAGCAGCAAAGATCTTGGGCTAGCGGAGGGGGGGGAGCAGTTCTTC,CASSKDLGLAEGGEQFF,TRBV21-1,TRBJ2-1,NA,17,NA
TGTGCCTGGAGTGAGGGGGATAGCAATCAGCCCCAGCATTTT,CAWSEGDSNQPQHF,TRBV30,TRBJ1-5,NA,14,NA
TGTGCCAGCAGCCAACTTAGCGGGCTAAACAATGAGCAGTTCTTC,CASSQLSGLNNEQFF,TRBV7-7,TRBJ2-1,once,15,TRBD2